This record covers a single T cell receptor (beta chain). In this sample, this clonotype turned up many times. Its antigen specificity is not known. The sample holds no much larger clone one base away, and base qualities are not on file. Moderately to severely active disease, a Clinical Activity Score of at least 3, a NOSPECS grade of at least 4, and a duration under 3 months were present in ophthalmopathy patients. The study excluded patients with uncontrolled infections, other autoimmune diseases, pregnancy or lactation. Diagnoses were based on clinical symptoms, serum thyroxine and TRAb, thyroid ultrasound and orbital computed tomography. PBMCs were separated from 10 ml of fresh peripheral blood using Ficoll-Paque density gradient centrifugation. Total RNA was extracted with Trizol reagent, and quality was checked on an Agilent 2100 Bioanalyzer. The data belong to a study of T cells in Graves' hyperthyroidism and ophthalmopathy (dated by TCRdb to between 2017 and 2020). For the study in its entirety: Peripheral blood was sampled at the time of initial diagnosis, prior to any treatment. Following sampling, methimazole starting at 30 mg daily was given to hyperthyroidism patients, and high-dose intravenous methylprednisolone was given to ophthalmopathy patients. TCR Vbeta CDR3 sequencing of 130 to 150 peripheral blood samples (fewer than 45 ophthalmopathy, approximately 80 hyperthyroidism and around 17 progressor patients) is reported in the paper. In more than five Graves' hyperthyroidism patients, the study also compared T-cell repertoires from thyroid tissue with T-cell repertoires from blood. Prospective prediction of ophthalmopathy was tested in an independent validation cohort of approximately 19 hyperthyroidism patients and 17 patients who later progressed to ophthalmopathy. A discovery cohort of about 100 patients, fewer than 50 with Graves' ophthalmopathy and approximately 60 with stable Graves' hyperthyroidism, was used to find distinguishing TCR V-J signatures. For training and testing, the 100 patients in the discovery cohort were randomly divided in a 7:3 ratio. Study-level results and caveats: During validation, the model predicted progression to ophthalmopathy a median of approximately 6 months ahead of onset, with approximately 70% sensitivity and 72.22% specificity. A 13 V-J signature model separated ophthalmopathy from stable hyperthyroidism, with around 91% sensitivity and about 81% specificity in cross-validation and 80%/75% in testing. Sample size was not statistically predetermined, and blinding of investigators to group allocation was not performed. Most expanded thyroid clonotypes (frequency above 0.001) were also found in blood, which suggests that blood repertoires may mirror thyroid immune responses.

Amplification of TCR beta CDR3 regions was carried out from RNA transcripts. The TCR CDR3 was subjected to a first round of RT-PCR using the HTBI primer set and the Qiagen OneStep RT-PCR kit. Libraries were constructed in a second round of multiplex PCR, after which size selection and purification were carried out. Sequencing of the libraries was done on an Illumina HiSeq2000 using paired-end 100 bp reads. As for how the authors treated the data: SOAPnuke was used to process the raw data, with reads discarded if the reads contained adapters or uncalled bases, had a mean Phred below 15, or lacked an exact constant-primer or identifier match. High-quality paired reads were merged using COPE v1.2.5, and each unique nucleotide sequence was defined as a clonotype. Clonotypes were aligned to IMGT TRBV, TRBD and TRBJ reference segments using MiTCR v1.1. Analysis was restricted to V-J combinations with a frequency above 0.0001, which covered roughly 99% of repertoires. The TCS score was defined as the ratio of F50 (clonal expansion) to E x V (chaos), calculated using BLOSUM62-based TCRdist between CDR3 peptides within each V-J. Welch's t-statistics and random forest reduced approximately 520 V-J features to 13, which were used in a naive Bayes classifier (R e1071). TCRdb handled the public reads itself, with Q25 trimming in fastp and clone calling in MiXCR, and kept productive beta chains. Entries are consolidated by CDR3 protein sequence, retaining the most common genes and DNA. It is TCRdb's table, rather than the study itself, that gives the V and J calls and clone size. In all, the sample holds around 600,000 distinct CDR3 sequences, and 12% to 15% of those were seen once. The ten largest clonotypes hold about 7% of the sample.

The CDR3 covers 14 residues, taking in both the cysteine and the phenylalanine. The read is trimmed to its CDR3 DNA, 42 bases read in frame from base 1. Cut back by 4 bases and 4 bases, the V and J ends lie 13 bases apart. The germline V gene encodes CDR1 MNHEY and CDR2 SMNVEV (reference sequence). The sequencing sample was made of blood. The V gene is TRBV27 and the J gene is TRBJ1-1; the D gene is perhaps TRBD1, from 5 matching bases. The receptor comes from a woman aged 18-29 years with Graves' ophthalmopathy. This receptor carries the CDR3 CASSWGGRVTEAFF. DNA sequence: TGTGCCAGCAGTTGGGGGGGGAGGGTCACTGAAGCTTTCTTT.